This T cell receptor (beta chain) originates from a study of blood T cell repertoires in COVID-19. Study in general: COVID-19 samples collected from the United States, Italy and Spain covered acute and convalescent phases. The analysed material was cDNA or gDNA that came from T cells, B-cell-depleted T cells, or PBMCs.

Per the original methods: It was from reference gene primer amplification that nucleated cell counts were estimated. Sequencing used immunoSEQ multiplex PCR; TCRdb keeps in-frame clones, though not all of them. V and J calls plus clone size are reproduced from that table; the DNA served to infer D and trimming. The profile covers around 90,000 clones, with roughly 87% appearing a single time and 15% taken by the ten largest. Germline CDR1 reads KGHDR; CDR2 reads SFDVKD. V shed 9 bases and J 2 bases; nucleotides not matched to a gene: 8. This CDR3 has 15 residues. The sample consisted of peripheral blood. The chain couples TRBV24-1 to TRBJ2-1; 8 bases match TRBD2. This clonotype originated in a male donor with acute or convalescent COVID-19. The CDR3 region is CATARGGTPYNEQFF. The CDR3 bases are TGTGCCACCGCCCGCGGGGGGACCCCCTACAATGAGCAGTTCTTC.